The 21 T cell receptor beta chains below come from one sample, sequenced in a study of PD-1 blockade in classical Hodgkin lymphoma. All patients relapsed after autologous stem cell transplantation, and brentuximab vedotin exposure varied. Here immunoSEQ multiplex PCR was the method, and the copy in TCRdb shows in-frame clones only, minus some. The data hold roughly 61,000 clones, with approximately 92% observed a single time. The material was peripheral blood mononuclear cells (PBMCs), obtained at baseline. These TCRs come from a human donor with classical Hodgkin lymphoma.

The table lists this clone with a count of one. The rearrangement uses TRBV6-1 and TRBJ2-1; 7 bases match TRBD1. Germline V gives CDR1 MNHNS, CDR2 SASEGT. The CDR3 totals 13 residues. Trimming removed 0 bases from V and 10 bases from J; junction bases left unmatched: 3. The CDR3 here is CASSEAWDSEQFF. The CDR3 DNA reads TGTGCCAGCAGTGAAGCGTGGGACAGCGAGCAGTTCTTC.

The V and J genes are TRBV5-1 and TRBJ2-1, with 12 bases fitting TRBD2. The CDR3 runs 16 residues. The germline V gene has CDR1 SGHRS and CDR2 YFSETQ. V shed 3 bases, J shed 5 bases, and the junction held 6 bases outside the gene matches. The CDR3 coding sequence is TGCGCCAGCAGCTCTAGACTAGCGGGGGTAAACAATGAGCAGTTCTTC. This gives the protein CASSSRLAGVNNEQFF.

The gene calls are TRBV30 and TRBJ2-3; D is unclear. Per germline, CDR1 GTSNPN and CDR2 SVGIG (reference sequence). V lost 4 bases to trimming and J lost 0 bases, with 20 bases between them. The CDR3 is 17 amino acids. The CDR3 DNA sequence: TGTGCCTGGACTAGTATGGGGTGGGCGGCTAGCACAGATACGCAGTATTTT. Translation gives CAWTSMGWAASTDTQYF. The whole variable domain, filled in from reference TRBV30 and TRBJ2-3, reads SQTIHQWPATLVQPVGSPLSLECTVEGTSNPNLYWYRQAAGRGLQLLFYSVGIGQISSEVPQNLSASRPQDRQFILSSKKLLLSDSGFYLCAWTSMGWAASTDTQYFGPGTRLTVL.

The chain recombines TRBV6-5 with TRBJ2-5, with no clear D. CDR1 and CDR2 (germline): MNHEY, SVGAGI. V was trimmed by 4 bases and J by 1 base, leaving 1 base between them. The CDR3 is 11 residues long. CDR3 in amino acids: CASSFQETQYF. The CDR3 bases are TGTGCCAGCAGTTTCCAAGAGACCCAGTACTTC.

This clone occurred once. This chain joins TRBV5-1 and TRBJ1-1, with a weak D call TRBD1 (5 bases). The CDR3 runs 15 residues. The V and J ends lost 7 bases and 4 bases respectively, with 20 bases between them. Germline-derived CDR1 and CDR2 are SGHRS and YFSETQ. In DNA form, the CDR3 reads TGCGCCAGCGGGGAGGTCAGCAGGGAACGCACTGAAGCTTTCTTT. Amino acids: CASGEVSRERTEAFF. The variable domain in full, with the rest retrieved from reference TRBV5-1 and TRBJ1-1, is KAGVTQTPRYLIKTRGQQVTLSCSPISGHRSVSWYQQTPGQGLQFLFEYFSETQRNKGNFPGRFSGRQFSNSRSEMNVSTLELGDSALYLCASGEVSRERTEAFFGQGTRLTVV.

The chain links TRBV15 to TRBJ2-1; D ambiguous. From germline, CDR1 is LNHNV and CDR2 YYDKDF (reference sequence). There are 15 residues in the CDR3. The V gene lost 4 bases and the J gene lost 7 bases, with 17 bases spanning the gap. The CDR3 reads CATSTTAGVWNEQFF. CDR3 DNA sequence: TGTGCCACCAGCACTACAGCAGGAGTATGGAATGAGCAGTTCTTC.

The chain uses TRBV6-1 and TRBJ2-7; D is ambiguous. This CDR3 comprises 15 residues. The V end lost 7 bases, the J end lost 4 bases, and 20 bases lay between the germline ends. Germline CDR1 MNHNS, CDR2 SASEGT. The CDR3 DNA reads TGTGCCAGCAAGAAGGCTGAGTCAAGAGGATACGAGCAGTACTTC. Encoded protein: CASKKAESRGYEQYF.

This chain links TRBV30 with TRBJ1-3; D is uncertain. The germline CDR1 and CDR2 sequences are GTSNPN and SVGIG (reference sequence). CDR3 length: 14 amino acids. The V and J ends lost 5 bases and 2 bases respectively, with 13 bases between them. The CDR3 sequence: CAWVPRRPGNTIYF. The DNA for the CDR3 is TGTGCCTGGGTCCCACGACGCCCTGGAAACACCATATATTTT. The full variable domain, in which reference TRBV30 and TRBJ1-3 provide the parts outside the CDR3, is SQTIHQWPATLVQPVGSPLSLECTVEGTSNPNLYWYRQAAGRGLQLLFYSVGIGQISSEVPQNLSASRPQDRQFILSSKKLLLSDSGFYLCAWVPRRPGNTIYFGEGSWLTVV.

V and J are TRBV28 and TRBJ2-3, with D tentatively TRBD2 (5 bases). Trimming cost V 2 bases and J 5 bases, with 11 bases left between them. CDR1 is MDHEN and CDR2 is SYDVKM in the germline V gene. CDR3 length: 14 residues. The CDR3: CASSLLAGVDTQYF. For the CDR3, the DNA is TGTGCCAGCAGTTTACTAGCCGGGGTAGATACGCAGTATTTT.

This chain links TRBV30 with TRBJ2-5; 7 positions match TRBD2. The CDR3 runs 13 residues. V lost 1 base and J lost 4; bases outside the gene matches: 3. Germline V lookup: CDR1 GTSNPN, CDR2 SVGIG (reference sequence). The CDR3, as DNA: TGTGCCTGGAGTGACTCGGGGGGAGAGACCCAGTACTTC. This translates into CAWSDSGGETQYF.

The rearrangement uses TRBV7-4 and TRBJ1-2; no definite D call. This CDR3 has 18 residues. CDR1 SGHVT and CDR2 SQSDAQ come from the germline V gene. Between the trimmed V and J ends, which lost 0 bases and 4 bases, there was a span of 21 bases. For the CDR3, the DNA is TGTGCCAGCAGCTTAGCGCGAATAAGGCCTTGGCAGAGCTATGGCTACACCTTC. It is translated as CASSLARIRPWQSYGYTF. The complete variable domain, with remaining parts taken from reference TRBV7-4 and TRBJ1-2, reads GAGVSQSPRYKVAKRGRDVALRCDSISGHVTLYWYRQTLGQGSEVLTYSQSDAQRDKSGRPSGRFSAERPERSVSTLKIQRTEQGDSAVYLCASSLARIRPWQSYGYTFGSGTRLTVV.

The chain carries TRBV29-1 and TRBJ2-7; 9 nucleotides align to TRBD1. Germline CDR1 reads SQVTM; CDR2 reads ANQGSEA. CDR3 length equals 12 residues. The trim removed 7 bases at V and 2 bases at J, leaving 3 bases unmatched. The CDR3 DNA follows: TGCAGCGCCACAGGGGGCACCTACGAGCAGTACTTC. Its translation: CSATGGTYEQYF.

This clone was seen more than once but under ten times. The V and J genes are TRBV14 and TRBJ1-6, with D unresolved. CDR1 is SGHDN and CDR2 is FVKESK in the germline V gene. The CDR3 totals 13 residues. Deletions cut 0 bases from V and 7 bases from J, with 4 bases between. The CDR3, as DNA: TGTGCCAGCAGCCAAGAATGGAATTCACCCCTCCACTTT. It is translated as CASSQEWNSPLHF.

The chain has TRBV6-1 and TRBJ2-6; D might be TRBD1 or TRBD2, each matching 5 bases. Trimming removed 4 bases at V and 2 bases at J, with 12 bases between. Germline V lookup: CDR1 MNHNS, CDR2 SASEGT. This CDR3 is built from 16 residues. The CDR3 spells CASSGGALTGANVLTF. In nucleotides, the CDR3 is TGTGCCAGCAGTGGAGGGGCGCTAACTGGGGCCAACGTCCTGACTTTC.

The V and J genes are TRBV15 and TRBJ1-6; D is possibly TRBD1 (5 bases). Germline V gene data show CDR1 as LNHNV and CDR2 as YYDKDF (reference sequence). CDR3 length: 17 amino acids. V was cut by 4 bases and J by 5 bases, with 18 bases left in between. CDR3 region: CATSNVRTWGNNSPLHF. The CDR3 DNA sequence: TGTGCCACCAGCAATGTTCGTACATGGGGGAATAATTCACCCCTCCACTTT.

The rearrangement uses TRBV5-1 and TRBJ2-1; 11 nucleotides match TRBD2. V lost 0 bases and J lost 5; bases outside the gene matches: 10. CDR3 size: 18 residues. CDR1 is SGHRS, CDR2 YFSETQ, per germline. The CDR3 sequence: CASSLGTDLTSGDNEQFF. The CDR3 nucleotides read TGCGCCAGCAGCTTGGGGACAGACCTGACTAGCGGGGACAATGAGCAGTTCTTC.

The V and J genes are TRBV7-9 and TRBJ2-7; a weak D match, TRBD1 (5 bases). The CDR3 length is 13 residues. Germline CDR1 is SEHNR and CDR2 is FQNEAQ (reference sequence). V lost 4 bases and J 2 bases, leaving 9 bases between the germline ends. The CDR3 loop is CASSSSGTYEQYF. DNA for the CDR3: TGTGCCAGCAGCTCGTCAGGGACCTACGAGCAGTACTTC.

The chain is built from TRBV5-1 and TRBJ2-7; 9 nucleotides line up with TRBD1. In germline, CDR1 is SGHRS, CDR2 YFSETQ. This CDR3 has 14 residues. The junction had 6 bases not matched to a gene; V was cut back by 6 bases and J by 2 bases. In DNA, the CDR3 is TGCGCCAGCAAGTTGGGACAGGGACCCTACGAGCAGTACTTC. This codes for CASKLGQGPYEQYF.

J is TRBJ1-1 and V is TRBV10-1; D not resolved. Germline V lookup: CDR1 WNHNN, CDR2 SYGVQD (reference sequence). The CDR3 spans 15 residues. Trimming removed 7 bases at V and 2 bases at J, with 17 bases between. CDR3 bases: TGCGCCAGCATGGACGGACCATTAGGCAACACTGAAGCTTTCTTT. Its translation is CASMDGPLGNTEAFF.

V gene TRBV27 combines with J gene TRBJ2-5, with D tentatively TRBD2 (6 bases). Trimming removed 4 bases from V and 3 bases from J, with 9 bases in between. Germline CDR1 is MNHEY and CDR2 is SMNVEV (reference sequence). The CDR3 covers 13 residues. This chain's CDR3 is CASSSVAEETQYF. The DNA of the CDR3 is TGTGCCAGCAGTTCAGTAGCGGAAGAGACCCAGTACTTC.

The chain has TRBV27 and TRBJ1-5; 12 bases map to TRBD1. This CDR3 is 15 amino acids long. Germline V lookup: CDR1 MNHEY, CDR2 SMNVEV (reference sequence). Unmatched junction bases numbered 4, after V lost 4 bases and J lost 6 bases. The CDR3 spells CASSSRDRGLQPQHF. Here the CDR3 DNA reads TGTGCCAGCAGTTCCCGGGACAGGGGGCTTCAGCCCCAGCATTTT.